This T cell receptor beta chain originates from a study of blood T cell repertoires in COVID-19. Study at large: Acute and convalescent COVID-19 specimens originated in the United States, Italy and Spain.

The germline V gene encodes CDR1 SEHNR and CDR2 FQNEAQ (reference sequence). The CDR3 extends over 15 amino acids. With V trimmed by 0 bases and J by 4 bases, 3 bases remained unmatched. Libraries were prepared by immunoSEQ multiplex PCR; TCRdb keeps only in-frame clonotypes and omits some of them. The repertoire consists of approximately 160,000 clones, with 93% occurring once and the leading ten covering 2%. Material: peripheral blood. This chain links TRBV7-9 with TRBJ2-5, with TRBD2 identical over 9 bases. The origin of this receptor is a woman in her fifties or sixties with COVID-19, enrolled during active disease. The CDR3 reads CASSLARGGGETQYF. The CDR3 bases are TGTGCCAGCAGCTTAGCGCGGGGGGGTGGAGAGACCCAGTACTTC.